The rows below give T cell receptor beta chains drawn from one sample of a study of CD8 T cells in ankylosing spondylitis. Each CDR3 protein is one row after TCRdb ran MiXCR on the 5' RACE reads. The table has approximately 500,000 distinct CDR3 sequences, about an eighth seen once. The sequencing sample was made of blood, either unsorted or a sorted T cell fraction (not recorded which). These receptors were obtained from a male donor with ankylosing spondylitis. CDR3s include the opening cysteine and the closing phenylalanine or tryptophan. The D gene is left open where the match is weak. Clone sizes are given selectively: once, few, many, or a class where the clone is expanded.

TRBJ1-6 few TRBV20-1 NA CSARRIYNSPLHF TGCAGTGCTAGGCGGATCTATAATTCACCCCTCCACTTT
TRBJ2-5 NA TRBV6-6 NA CASRSPVQETQYF TGTGCCAGCAGAAGCCCAGTCCAAGAGACCCAGTACTTC
TRBJ2-5 NA TRBV20-1 NA CSARAGRWETQYF TGCAGTGCTAGGGCAGGGCGTTGGGAGACCCAGTACTTC
TRBJ2-3 many TRBV5-1 TRBD2 CASSYGTTEDTQYF TGCGCCAGCAGCTACGGGACTACGGAAGATACGCAGTATTTT
TRBJ1-1 NA TRBV18 NA CASSPYGAGGNTEAFF TGTGCCAGCTCACCCTACGGGGCTGGAGGGAACACTGAAGCTTTCTTT
TRBJ2-1 few TRBV19 TRBD2 CASNPSGQLYNEQFF TGTGCCAGTAACCCTAGCGGACAACTTTACAATGAGCAGTTCTTC
TRBJ1-1 many TRBV3-1 NA CASSHVGGLNTEAFF TGTGCCAGCAGCCATGTAGGAGGATTGAACACTGAAGCTTTCTTT
TRBJ1-1 many TRBV6-1 NA CASSEGGNTEAFF TGTGCCAGCAGTGAAGGGGGCAACACTGAAGCTTTCTTT
TRBJ2-1 NA TRBV7-7 NA CASSRGAGPSNEQFF TGTGCCAGCAGCCGCGGGGCGGGACCCTCCAATGAGCAGTTCTTC
TRBJ2-5 NA TRBV27 NA CASKGQETQYF TGTGCCAGCAAGGGTCAAGAGACCCAGTACTTC